A selection of T cell receptor beta chains follows, all from one sample in a study of identical twins. Each CDR3 protein gets one entry after TCRdb re-called the 5' RACE reads with MiXCR. The profile covers 350,000 to 600,000 distinct CDR3 sequences, with 12% to 15% appearing a single time and about 0.52% taken by the ten largest. These data were also reused for a study on yellow fever vaccine responses in identical twins.

Sequenced: CD4+ T cells sorted from blood. The receptor set was obtained from a woman under 30 in good health. CDR3s include the opening cysteine and the closing phenylalanine or tryptophan. Fields, in order: V gene, D gene, J gene, clone size, CDR3 protein, CDR3 DNA. A D gene is named only where the DNA matches it firmly. Only part of the rows carry a size: once, few, many, or a class if the clone is expanded.

V: TRBV5-6; D: TRBD2; J: TRBJ2-7; size: NA; CDR3: CASSLVGTSGRGQYF; DNA: TGTGCCAGCAGCTTGGTGGGGACTAGCGGGAGAGGGCAGTACTTC
V: TRBV12-3/TRBV12-4; D: TRBD2; J: TRBJ2-7; size: few; CDR3: CASSVLRGGTSYEQYF; DNA: TGTGCCAGCAGTGTTCTCCGCGGGGGGACCTCCTACGAGCAGTACTTC
V: TRBV6-2/TRBV6-3; D: TRBD2; J: TRBJ2-5; size: NA; CDR3: CASSPLAGTEETQYF; DNA: TGTGCCAGCAGTCCCTTAGCGGGGACCGAAGAGACCCAGTACTTC
V: TRBV6-5; D: NA; J: TRBJ2-5; size: few; CDR3: CASSYSNRRSRYQETQYF; DNA: TGTGCCAGCAGTTACTCTAATCGGCGCAGTAGATACCAAGAGACCCAGTACTTC
V: TRBV10-3; D: NA; J: TRBJ2-5; size: NA; CDR3: CAISESTRETQYF; DNA: TGTGCCATCAGTGAGTCGACTCGAGAGACCCAGTACTTC
V: TRBV29-1; D: TRBD2; J: TRBJ2-5; size: NA; CDR3: CSVALAGAQETQYF; DNA: TGCAGCGTCGCACTAGCGGGAGCTCAAGAGACCCAGTACTTC
V: TRBV7-9; D: NA; J: TRBJ2-1; size: NA; CDR3: CASSLAANLYEQFF; DNA: TGTGCCAGCAGCTTAGCGGCTAACCTGTATGAGCAGTTCTTC
V: TRBV6-5; D: NA; J: TRBJ2-7; size: NA; CDR3: CASSYGSGASYEQYF; DNA: TGTGCCAGCAGTTACGGTTCGGGGGCCAGTTACGAGCAGTACTTC
V: TRBV6-1; D: NA; J: TRBJ2-7; size: few; CDR3: CASRPLQGGGSYEQYF; DNA: TGTGCCAGCAGACCCTTACAGGGGGGAGGGTCCTACGAGCAGTACTTC
V: TRBV10-3; D: TRBD2; J: TRBJ2-1; size: few; CDR3: CAIRALAGGEQFF; DNA: TGTGCCATCAGAGCTCTAGCGGGGGGTGAGCAGTTCTTC
V: TRBV10-3; D: TRBD2; J: TRBJ2-3; size: many; CDR3: CAISGGRENWSDTQYF; DNA: TGTGCCATCAGTGGTGGGCGGGAGAATTGGTCAGATACGCAGTATTTT
V: TRBV7-2; D: NA; J: TRBJ1-1; size: NA; CDR3: CASSPREGTEAFF; DNA: TGTGCCAGCAGTCCCAGGGAGGGGACTGAAGCTTTCTTT
V: TRBV7-8; D: NA; J: TRBJ1-1; size: NA; CDR3: CASSLVTGSTEAFF; DNA: TGTGCCAGCAGCTTAGTTACAGGGTCGACTGAAGCTTTCTTT
V: TRBV24-1; D: NA; J: TRBJ2-3; size: NA; CDR3: CATGVKGSTDTQYF; DNA: TGTGCCACCGGGGTAAAGGGGTCCACAGATACGCAGTATTTT
V: TRBV12-3/TRBV12-4; D: NA; J: TRBJ2-1; size: NA; CDR3: CASSLISLAGAKNEQFF; DNA: TGTGCCAGCAGTTTAATTTCTTTGGCGGGGGCTAAGAATGAGCAGTTCTTC
V: TRBV12-3/TRBV12-4; D: TRBD1; J: TRBJ2-7; size: few; CDR3: CASSSTGGSPGEQYF; DNA: TGTGCCAGCAGTTCCACAGGGGGCTCCCCGGGAGAGCAGTACTTC
V: TRBV2; D: TRBD2; J: TRBJ2-2; size: NA; CDR3: CASRGSGTNTGELFF; DNA: TGTGCCAGCAGGGGTAGCGGGACAAACACCGGGGAGCTGTTTTTT
V: TRBV4-3; D: TRBD1; J: TRBJ2-7; size: NA; CDR3: CASSQDVGTGREQYF; DNA: TGCGCCAGCAGCCAAGATGTTGGGACAGGGAGAGAGCAGTACTTC
V: TRBV7-9; D: TRBD1; J: TRBJ2-5; size: NA; CDR3: CASSPRDSIGETQYF; DNA: TGTGCCAGCAGCCCCCGGGACAGCATCGGGGAGACCCAGTACTTC
V: TRBV21-1; D: NA; J: TRBJ2-1; size: NA; CDR3: CASSKVGGERGNEQFF; DNA: TGTGCCAGCAGCAAAGTCGGGGGAGAGAGAGGCAATGAGCAGTTCTTC
V: TRBV7-9; D: NA; J: TRBJ1-2; size: many; CDR3: CASSFPGKGAGYTF; DNA: TGTGCCAGCAGCTTTCCAGGGAAGGGAGCTGGCTACACCTTC
V: TRBV7-8; D: NA; J: TRBJ2-2; size: few; CDR3: CADRITGTTGELFF; DNA: TGTGCCGACAGGATAACAGGGACCACCGGGGAGCTGTTTTTT
V: TRBV3-1; D: NA; J: TRBJ1-1; size: NA; CDR3: CASSLPGTQNTEAFF; DNA: TGTGCCAGCAGCCTGCCGGGGACACAGAACACTGAAGCTTTCTTT
V: TRBV11-1; D: TRBD1; J: TRBJ1-5; size: few; CDR3: CASSQSKTGSKSNQPQHF; DNA: TGTGCCAGCAGTCAAAGCAAGACAGGGAGTAAAAGCAATCAGCCCCAGCATTTT
V: TRBV2; D: TRBD1; J: TRBJ2-2; size: NA; CDR3: CASNKDRGGSGELFF; DNA: TGTGCCAGCAACAAGGACAGGGGAGGATCCGGGGAGCTGTTTTTT
V: TRBV18; D: TRBD2; J: TRBJ2-5; size: few; CDR3: CASSSLADQETQYF; DNA: TGTGCCAGCTCAAGTCTAGCGGATCAAGAGACCCAGTACTTC
V: TRBV2; D: NA; J: TRBJ2-5; size: NA; CDR3: CASSVVGYETQYF; DNA: TGTGCCAGCAGTGTGGTAGGGTATGAGACCCAGTACTTC
V: TRBV5-6; D: TRBD1; J: TRBJ1-5; size: NA; CDR3: CASSSVDRGGQRQHF; DNA: TGTGCCAGCAGCTCGGTTGACAGGGGAGGACAGCGCCAGCATTTT
V: TRBV7-3; D: NA; J: TRBJ2-7; size: NA; CDR3: CASSLKLGYEQYF; DNA: TGTGCCAGCAGCTTAAAATTGGGCTACGAGCAGTACTTC
V: TRBV28; D: NA; J: TRBJ1-1; size: few; CDR3: CASSFVRQTRTTEAFF; DNA: TGTGCCAGCAGTTTCGTCCGACAGACTAGAACAACTGAAGCTTTCTTT
V: TRBV12-3/TRBV12-4; D: TRBD2; J: TRBJ2-3; size: many; CDR3: CASSFGRDTDTQYF; DNA: TGTGCCAGCAGTTTTGGGAGGGACACAGATACGCAGTATTTT
V: TRBV20-1; D: NA; J: TRBJ1-6; size: NA; CDR3: CSARGPGQPNSPLHF; DNA: TGCAGTGCTAGAGGGCCCGGACAGCCAAATTCACCCCTCCACTTT
V: TRBV28; D: TRBD2; J: TRBJ2-3; size: many; CDR3: CASSSPASGSTDTQYF; DNA: TGTGCCAGCAGTTCCCCGGCTAGCGGGAGCACAGATACGCAGTATTTT
V: TRBV20-1; D: NA; J: TRBJ2-3; size: NA; CDR3: CSAPPKRSTDTQYF; DNA: TGCAGTGCCCCCCCTAAAAGGAGCACAGATACGCAGTATTTT
V: TRBV3-1; D: TRBD1; J: TRBJ2-2; size: NA; CDR3: CASSRDRGFRELFF; DNA: TGTGCCAGCAGCAGGGACAGGGGGTTCCGGGAGCTGTTTTTT
V: TRBV30; D: TRBD2; J: TRBJ2-5; size: NA; CDR3: CAWSDGGRETQYF; DNA: TGTGCCTGGAGCGACGGGGGGAGAGAGACCCAGTACTTC
V: TRBV12-3/TRBV12-4; D: NA; J: TRBJ1-2; size: many; CDR3: CASSLGGYTF; DNA: TGTGCCAGCAGTTTGGGTGGCTACACCTTC
V: TRBV6-2/TRBV6-3; D: NA; J: TRBJ1-2; size: many; CDR3: CASSLLTANYGYTF; DNA: TGTGCCAGCAGTTTACTTACAGCCAACTATGGCTACACCTTC
V: TRBV7-2; D: NA; J: TRBJ1-1; size: few; CDR3: CASSLRFNTEAFF; DNA: TGTGCCAGCAGCTTAAGGTTCAACACTGAAGCTTTCTTT
V: TRBV5-5; D: NA; J: TRBJ2-7; size: NA; CDR3: CASSLVYQQTEQYF; DNA: TGTGCCAGCAGCTTGGTGTATCAGCAAACGGAGCAGTACTTC
V: TRBV28; D: NA; J: TRBJ2-1; size: NA; CDR3: CASSWVGLDEQFF; DNA: TGTGCCAGCAGTTGGGTTGGGTTGGATGAGCAGTTCTTC
V: TRBV11-2; D: NA; J: TRBJ2-1; size: few; CDR3: CASSHRLQNSYNEQFF; DNA: TGTGCCAGCAGCCATAGGCTGCAGAACTCCTACAATGAGCAGTTCTTC
V: TRBV6-5; D: NA; J: TRBJ1-5; size: NA; CDR3: CASSYRVNQPQHF; DNA: TGTGCCAGCAGTTACAGGGTCAATCAGCCCCAGCATTTT